This is a list of T cell receptor beta chains from one sample in a study of tumor and adjacent non-tumor tissue in lung cancer. Each CDR3 protein gets one entry after TCRdb re-called the multiplex PCR reads with MiXCR. This sample has 90,000 to 110,000 distinct CDR3 sequences, with roughly 75% found just once. What was sequenced was lung tumor tissue. Every receptor here comes from a woman aged 55-70 years with non-small cell lung cancer. CDR3s include the opening cysteine and the closing phenylalanine or tryptophan. Fields, in order: clone size, V gene, D gene, J gene, CDR3 protein, CDR3 DNA. The D gene is left open where the match is weak. Clone size is given for some rows only: seen once, a few or many times, or a class if the clone is expanded.

many	TRBV20-1	TRBD1	TRBJ1-1	CSVLGQGGTEAFF	TGCAGTGTTCTGGGACAGGGGGGAACTGAAGCTTTCTTT
.	TRBV12-3/TRBV12-4	.	TRBJ1-1	CASNLEVGADAFF	TGTGCCAGCAATCTAGAGGTGGGGGCTGATGCTTTCTTT
.	TRBV7-9	.	TRBJ1-2	CASNLLGAGGGYTF	TGTGCCAGCAACTTACTAGGGGCCGGGGGTGGCTACACCTTC
.	TRBV11-1	TRBD2	TRBJ2-1	CGSSPSLAGGFNEQFF	TGTGGCAGCAGCCCATCATTAGCGGGAGGGTTCAATGAACAGTTCTTC
.	TRBV6-1	.	TRBJ1-1	CASSDSGDTEVFF	TGTGCCAGCAGTGACAGTGGCGACACTGAGGTTTTCTTT
.	TRBV6-2/TRBV6-3	TRBD2	TRBJ2-2	CASSYLLAGPTRVSTGELFF	TGTGCCAGCAGTTACTTGTTAGCGGGACCAACGCGGGTTAGCACCGGGGAGCTGTTTTTT
few	TRBV6-5	.	TRBJ2-1	CASIYSNTGGQFF	TGTGCCAGCATTTACTCGAACACCGGCGGGCAGTTCTTC
.	TRBV11-3	TRBD2	TRBJ2-1	CARRLGTSGKNNEQFF	TGTGCCAGGAGATTAGGGACTAGCGGGAAGAACAATGAGCAGTTCTTC
.	TRBV29-1	.	TRBJ2-6	CRVPQGQGLSGANVLTF	TGCAGAGTCCCTCAGGGTCAGGGTCTCTCTGGGGCCAACGTCCTGACTTTC
many	TRBV29-1	.	TRBJ2-5	CSVVLPARQETQYF	TGCAGCGTTGTGCTGCCAGCGCGCCAAGAGACCCAGTACTTC
.	TRBV11-2	TRBD1	TRBJ2-5	CASSTGTGEGGETQYF	TGTGCCAGCAGCACAGGGACAGGGGAGGGGGGAGAGACCCAGTACTTC
many	TRBV20-1	.	TRBJ1-6	CSAIHRLAGDSPLHF	TGCAGTGCCATACACCGTTTGGCAGGGGATTCACCCCTCCACTTT
.	TRBV11-3	.	TRBJ1-3	CASRTDIMAGNTIYF	TGTGCCAGCAGGACCGACATAATGGCTGGAAACACCATATATTTT
.	TRBV11-1	TRBD2	TRBJ2-3	CASRSTGGPPDTQYF	TGTGCCAGCAGATCGACGGGGGGTCCCCCAGATACGCAGTATTTT
.	TRBV6-2/TRBV6-3	.	TRBJ1-1	CANSLTGWNDAFF	TGTGCCAACAGTTTAACAGGGTGGAATGATGCTTTCTTT
few	TRBV7-2	TRBD2	TRBJ2-3	CASSVQGTSGNPTDTQYF	TGTGCCAGCAGCGTACAGGGGACTAGCGGGAATCCCACAGATACGCAGTATTTT
once	TRBV5-1	.	TRBJ1-2	CASSPLAGTNYGCTF	.
.	TRBV20-1	.	TRBJ1-5	CSARDLVSGTALSQHF	TGCAGTGCTAGAGATCTGGTTTCGGGGACGGCTCTGTCCCAGCATTTT
.	TRBV6-2/TRBV6-3	TRBD2	TRBJ2-1	CAIRPNGRYHNEQFF	TGTGCCATCAGACCTAACGGGAGGTACCACAATGAGCAGTTCTTC
.	TRBV5-4	.	TRBJ1-5	CASSSYVLVLGNQPQHF	TGTGCCAGCAGCTCCTATGTCTTGGTTTTGGGCAATCAGCCCCAGCATTTT
.	TRBV28	.	TRBJ1-1	CASSLGMGAEPGAFF	TGTGCCAGCAGTTTGGGGATGGGGGCTGAACCTGGAGCTTTCTTT
many	TRBV28	TRBD1	TRBJ1-2	CASGGTGGRGYTF	TGTGCCAGCGGAGGGACAGGGGGCCGTGGCTACACCTTC
once	TRBV11-3	.	TRBJ2-7	CVSSLDYYAREQYF	TGTGTCAGCAGCTTGGACTATTACGCTAGAGAGCAGTACTTC
.	TRBV11-2	.	TRBJ2-3	CASNATGTATETQYF	TGTGCCAGCAACGCCACCGGGACGGCCACAGAAACGCAATATTTT
.	TRBV12-5	.	TRBJ1-3	CASGLGVSVNTIYF	TGTGCTAGTGGTTTGGGCGTCAGCGTAAACACCATATATTTT
.	TRBV11-3	.	TRBJ2-1	CASSLGPPALSYIEQFF	TGTGCCAGCAGCTTAGGCCCACCAGCATTATCCTACATTGAGCAGTTCTTC
.	TRBV20-1	.	TRBJ1-1	CSARAQFPGTFF	TGCAGTGCTAGGGCCCAGTTCCCTGGGACTTTCTTT
.	TRBV5-4	.	TRBJ2-2	CASSSDPGVTTGELFF	TGTGCCAGCAGCTCGGATCCCGGGGTCACCACCGGGGAGCTGTTTTTT
once	TRBV4-3	.	TRBJ2-3	CASSSSSRVTDTQYF	TGCGCCAGCAGCTCATCTAGCAGGGTCACAGATACGCAGTATTTT
.	TRBV11-3	.	TRBJ2-2	CASSLYGNTEELFF	TGTGCCAGCAGCTTATATGGCAACACCGAGGAGTTGTTTTTT
.	TRBV7-8	.	TRBJ2-5	CASSIVNQETQYF	TGCGCCAGCAGCATTGTTAATCAAGAGACCCAGTACTTC
.	TRBV9	.	TRBJ1-1	CANSGGHLRAEAFF	TGTGCCAACAGCGGAGGACACTTAAGGGCTGAAGCTTTCTTT
.	TRBV11-2	.	TRBJ2-7	CACSLGDGYEQYF	TGTGCCTGCAGCTTGGGCGACGGCTACGAGCAGTACTTC
many	TRBV6-5	.	TRBJ2-1	CASSFDSSYNEQFF	TGTGCCAGCAGTTTCGACAGCTCCTACAATGAGCAGTTCTTC
.	TRBV11-2	.	TRBJ1-6	CSSTLEAISSPLHF	TGTTCCAGCACCTTAGAAGCAATTAGTTCACCCCTCCACTTT
.	TRBV28	.	TRBJ1-2	CASSRPDGGGGYPF	TGTGCCAGCAGTCGACCGGACGGGGGGGGAGGCTACCCCTTC
.	TRBV4-1	TRBD1	TRBJ2-3	CTSSLRSTGSGADTPYF	TGCACCAGCAGCCTTAGATCGACAGGGAGTGGCGCAGATACGCCGTATTTT
.	TRBV5-1	TRBD1	TRBJ1-6	CTSSLELVTGNSPLHF	TGCACCAGCAGCTTGGAACTAGTGACAGGGAATTCACCCCTCCACTTT
.	TRBV4-1	.	TRBJ2-1	CASSQRGRGRNFSYSEQFF	TGCGCCAGCAGCCAAAGAGGCAGGGGCCGGAATTTTAGCTACAGTGAGCAGTTCTTC
few	TRBV28	.	TRBJ2-5	CASSSAWAQYF	TGTGCCAGCAGTTCCGCTTGGGCCCAGTACTTC
.	TRBV4-2	.	TRBJ2-2	CASRQGVGGNTGELFF	TGTGCCAGCAGGCAAGGTGTGGGGGGGAACACCGGGGAGCTGTTTTTT
many	TRBV12-3/TRBV12-4	TRBD1	TRBJ1-3	CAGRQGESSGNTIYF	TGTGCCGGACGACAGGGGGAGTCCTCTGGAAACACCATATATTTT
.	TRBV29-1	.	TRBJ2-7	CSIGGTHSSVYEQYF	TGCAGCATTGGGGGGACACACAGCTCAGTCTACGAGCAGTACTTC
.	TRBV11-2	.	TRBJ1-1	CANSLDLGFGEAKAFF	TGTGCCAACAGCTTAGATCTGGGGTTTGGGGAGGCTAAAGCTTTCTTT
many	TRBV6-1	.	TRBJ2-2	CASRPDTFGELFF	TGTGCCAGCAGACCCGACACTTTTGGGGAGCTGTTTTTT
.	TRBV20-1	TRBD2	TRBJ2-7	CSAKLAGGPGEQYF	TGCAGTGCTAAACTAGCGGGAGGCCCGGGTGAGCAGTACTTC
.	TRBV12-3/TRBV12-4	.	TRBJ2-7	CANSQGYEQYF	TGTGCCAACAGTCAGGGGTACGAGCAGTACTTC
many	TRBV11-1	TRBD1	TRBJ2-3	CASSLDREADTQYF	TGTGCCAGCAGCTTGGACAGGGAGGCAGATACGCAGTATTTT
few	TRBV6-6	.	TRBJ1-6	CASSFDEDSSYNSLLHF	TGTGCTAGCAGTTTTGATGAAGATAGCTCCTATAATTCACTCCTCCACTTT